The present T cell receptor beta chain was sequenced within a study of breast tumors, draining lymph nodes, adjacent tissues. Via MiXCR, TCRdb re-called the multiplex PCR reads, giving one row per CDR3 protein. The sample holds about 180,000 distinct CDR3 sequences, 33% seen once. Trimming cost V 1 base and J 2 bases, with 3 bases left between them. The CDR3 contains 13 residues. Germline CDR1 is MNHNS and CDR2 is SASEGT. The lymph nodes were axillary draining lymph nodes from breast cancer patients. This clonotype was counted at least ten times. This chain uses TRBV6-1 with TRBJ1-3; no firm D call. What was sequenced was axillary lymph node tissue. The sequence came from a female donor with breast cancer. Some clones in this sample may be carry-over from other donors' samples. The CDR3 region is CASSEEPGNTIYF. The CDR3 bases are TGTGCCAGCAGTGAAGAGCCTGGAAACACCATATATTTT.